The present entry profiles one T cell receptor (beta chain) with its context. Trimming pared 3 bases from V and 7 bases from J, leaving 13 bases between. This CDR3 region has 15 residues. CDR1 and CDR2 (germline): MNHEY, SMNVEV (reference sequence). The data derive from a study of beta chain features in type 1 diabetes. Of the isolated RNA, all was reverse transcribed, and so the sequenced material was expressed TCRB transcripts. Sequencing was performed with immunoSEQ multiplex PCR; in TCRdb, only in-frame clones are kept and a portion is missing. The repertoire holds roughly 450,000 clones, with approximately 10% as singletons. There was one heparinised blood draw per donor, averaging about 120 mL.

This receptor was taken from a young woman in good health. V gene TRBV27 combines with J gene TRBJ1-6; D may be TRBD1 (5 bases). The sample was naive CD4+ T cells from blood. CDR3 in amino acids: CASSFPRGSNSPLHF. The CDR3 nucleotides read TGTGCCAGCAGTTTCCCTAGGGGTTCCAATTCACCCCTCCACTTT.